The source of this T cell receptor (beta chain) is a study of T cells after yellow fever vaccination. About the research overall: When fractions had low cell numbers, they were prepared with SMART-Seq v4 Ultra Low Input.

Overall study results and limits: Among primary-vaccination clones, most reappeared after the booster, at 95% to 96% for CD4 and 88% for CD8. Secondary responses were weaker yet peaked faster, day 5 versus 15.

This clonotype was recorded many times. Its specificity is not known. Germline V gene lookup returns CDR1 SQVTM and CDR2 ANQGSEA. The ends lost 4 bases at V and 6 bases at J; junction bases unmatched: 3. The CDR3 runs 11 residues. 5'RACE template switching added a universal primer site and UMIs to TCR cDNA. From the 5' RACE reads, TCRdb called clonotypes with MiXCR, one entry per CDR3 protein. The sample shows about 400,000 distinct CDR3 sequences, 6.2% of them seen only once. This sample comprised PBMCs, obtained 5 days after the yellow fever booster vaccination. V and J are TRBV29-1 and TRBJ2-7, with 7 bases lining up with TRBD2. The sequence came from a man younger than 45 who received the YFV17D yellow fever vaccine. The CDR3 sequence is CSVGLAVEQYF. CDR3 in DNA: TGCAGCGTTGGACTAGCAGTCGAGCAGTACTTC.